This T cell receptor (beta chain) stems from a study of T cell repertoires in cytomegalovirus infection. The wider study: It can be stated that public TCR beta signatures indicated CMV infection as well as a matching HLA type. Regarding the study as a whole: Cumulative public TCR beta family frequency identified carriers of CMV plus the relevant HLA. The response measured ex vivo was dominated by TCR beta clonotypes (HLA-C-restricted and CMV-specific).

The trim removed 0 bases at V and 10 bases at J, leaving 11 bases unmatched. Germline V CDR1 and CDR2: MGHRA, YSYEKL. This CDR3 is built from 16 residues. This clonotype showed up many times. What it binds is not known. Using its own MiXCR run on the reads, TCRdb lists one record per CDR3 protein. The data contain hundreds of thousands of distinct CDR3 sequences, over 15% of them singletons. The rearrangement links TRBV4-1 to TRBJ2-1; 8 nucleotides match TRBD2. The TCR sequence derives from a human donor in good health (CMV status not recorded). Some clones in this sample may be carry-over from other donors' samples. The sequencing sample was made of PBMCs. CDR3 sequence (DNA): TGCGCCAGCAGCCAAGATTCGCCAGCGGGAGTAGGGGAGCAGTTCTTC. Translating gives CASSQDSPAGVGEQFF.